This T cell receptor beta chain is drawn from a study of cytomegalovirus exposure and HLA in healthy donors. This clone appeared once. Its antigen is currently unknown. General study results and limits: Highest at DRB1 and lowest at HLA-C, TCR association rates differed among HLA loci in a later analysis.

The PCR employed 60 Vbeta primers together with 13 Jbeta primers. Generated by immunoSEQ multiplex PCR, the TCRdb table keeps only in-frame clones and is missing some. The repertoire has some 55,000 clones, roughly four fifths of them found once; the top ten carry over 1.5%. The CDR3 loop spans 15 amino acids. The ends were cut back, 1 base at V and 5 bases at J, with 12 bases in the middle. The germline V gene has CDR1 SGHTA and CDR2 FQGTGA. The clonotype originates from a man aged 35-49 years in good health and CMV-seronegative. The chain recombines TRBV7-3 with TRBJ2-1; a weak D match, TRBD1 (7 bases). The sample taken for sequencing was PBMCs. The CDR3 bases are TGTGCCAGCAGCTTAAGGGGGGACAGAAACAATGAGCAGTTCTTC. Its protein is CASSLRGDRNNEQFF. The complete variable domain, with remaining parts taken from reference TRBV7-3 and TRBJ2-1, reads GAGVSQTPSNKVTEKGKYVELRCDPISGHTALYWYRQSLGQGPEFLIYFQGTGAADDSGLPNDRFFAVRPEGSVSTLKIQRTERGDSAVYLCASSLRGDRNNEQFFGPGTRLTVL.